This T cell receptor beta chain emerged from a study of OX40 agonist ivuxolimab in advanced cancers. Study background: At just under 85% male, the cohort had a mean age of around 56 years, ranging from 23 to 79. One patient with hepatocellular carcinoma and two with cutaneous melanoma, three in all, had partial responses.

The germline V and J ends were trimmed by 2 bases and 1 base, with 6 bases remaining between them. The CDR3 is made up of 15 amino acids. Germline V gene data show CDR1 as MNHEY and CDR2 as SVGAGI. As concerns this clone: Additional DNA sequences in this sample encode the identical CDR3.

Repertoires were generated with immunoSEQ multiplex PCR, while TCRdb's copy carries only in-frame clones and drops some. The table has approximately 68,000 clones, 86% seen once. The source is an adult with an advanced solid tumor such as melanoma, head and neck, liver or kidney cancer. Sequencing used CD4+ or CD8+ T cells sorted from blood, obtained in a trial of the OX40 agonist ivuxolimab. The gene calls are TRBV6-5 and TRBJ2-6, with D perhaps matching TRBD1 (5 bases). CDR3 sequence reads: CASSYQGSGANVLTF. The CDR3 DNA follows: TGTGCCAGCAGTTACCAGGGATCTGGGGCCAACGTCCTGACTTTC.